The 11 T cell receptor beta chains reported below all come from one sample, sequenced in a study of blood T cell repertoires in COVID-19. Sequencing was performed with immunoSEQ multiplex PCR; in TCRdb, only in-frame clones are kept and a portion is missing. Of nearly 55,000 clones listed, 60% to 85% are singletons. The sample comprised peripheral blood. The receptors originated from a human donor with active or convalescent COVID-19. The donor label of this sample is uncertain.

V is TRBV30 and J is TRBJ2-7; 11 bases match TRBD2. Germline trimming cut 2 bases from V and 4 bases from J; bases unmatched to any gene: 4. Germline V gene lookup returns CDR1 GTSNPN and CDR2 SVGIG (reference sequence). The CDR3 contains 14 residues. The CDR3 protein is CAWSLAGGRYEQYF. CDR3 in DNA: TGTGCCTGGAGTCTAGCGGGGGGTAGGTACGAGCAGTACTTC.

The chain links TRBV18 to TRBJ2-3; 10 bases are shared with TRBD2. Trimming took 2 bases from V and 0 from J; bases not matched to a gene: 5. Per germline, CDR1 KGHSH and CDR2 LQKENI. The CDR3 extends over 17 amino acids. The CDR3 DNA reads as TGTGCCAGCTCACCAATGCCTAGCGGGAGTAGCACAGATACGCAGTATTTT. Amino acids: CASSPMPSGSSTDTQYF.

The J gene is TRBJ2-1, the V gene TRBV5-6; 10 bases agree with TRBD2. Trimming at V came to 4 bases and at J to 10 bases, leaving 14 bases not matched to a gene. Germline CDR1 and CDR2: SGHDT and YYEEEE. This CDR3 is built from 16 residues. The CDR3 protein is CASSRASGSGRGEQFF. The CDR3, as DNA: TGTGCCAGCAGCCGGGCCTCGGGCAGCGGGAGGGGAGAGCAGTTCTTC.

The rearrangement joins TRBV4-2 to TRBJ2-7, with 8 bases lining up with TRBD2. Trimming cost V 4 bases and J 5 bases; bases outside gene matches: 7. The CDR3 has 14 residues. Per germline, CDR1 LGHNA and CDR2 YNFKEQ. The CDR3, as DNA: TGTGCCAGCAGCCCTCGGGAGGGCCGGAACGAGCAGTACTTC. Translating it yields CASSPREGRNEQYF.

The CDR3 region is CASSRTGIGQYF. The DNA of the CDR3 is TGCGCCAGCAGCCGAACAGGGATCGGGCAGTACTTC. J is TRBJ2-7 and V is TRBV4-1, with a tentative D call TRBD1 (6 bases). Trimming stripped 4 bases from V and 9 bases from J, with 13 bases between. The CDR3 totals 12 residues. Germline V CDR1 and CDR2: MGHRA, YSYEKL.

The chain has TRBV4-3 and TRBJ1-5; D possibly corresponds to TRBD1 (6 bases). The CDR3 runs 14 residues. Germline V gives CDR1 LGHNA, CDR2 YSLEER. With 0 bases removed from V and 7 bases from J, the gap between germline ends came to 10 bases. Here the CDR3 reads CASSQDRGGQPQHF. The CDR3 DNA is TGCGCCAGCAGCCAAGACAGGGGAGGGCAGCCCCAGCATTTT.

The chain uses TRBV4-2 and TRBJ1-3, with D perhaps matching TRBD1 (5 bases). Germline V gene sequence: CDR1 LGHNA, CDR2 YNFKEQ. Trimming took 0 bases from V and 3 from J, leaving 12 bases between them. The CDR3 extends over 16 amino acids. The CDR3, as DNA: TGTGCCAGCAGCCAAGACCTGGGGCTAGGTGGAAACACCATATATTTT. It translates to CASSQDLGLGGNTIYF.

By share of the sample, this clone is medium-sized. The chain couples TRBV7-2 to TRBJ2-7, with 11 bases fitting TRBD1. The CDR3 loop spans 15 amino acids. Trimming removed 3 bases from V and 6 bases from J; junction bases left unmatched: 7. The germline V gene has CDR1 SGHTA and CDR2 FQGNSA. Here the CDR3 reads CASSLDTGTGGEQYF. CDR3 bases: TGTGCCAGCAGCTTGGACACCGGGACAGGGGGCGAGCAGTACTTC.

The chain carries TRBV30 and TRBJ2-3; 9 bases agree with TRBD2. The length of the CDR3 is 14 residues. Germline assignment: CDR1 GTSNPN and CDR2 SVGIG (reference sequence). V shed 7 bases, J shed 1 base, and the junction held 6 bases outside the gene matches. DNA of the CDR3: TGTGCCTTTAGCGGGAGCCAGGGCACAGATACGCAGTATTTT. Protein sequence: CAFSGSQGTDTQYF.

CDR3 sequence reads: CASAREVETQYF. In DNA, the CDR3 is TGTGCCAGCGCCCGGGAGGTGGAGACCCAGTACTTC. The chain has TRBV7-9 and TRBJ2-5; TRBD2 matches at 7 bases. The CDR3 has 12 amino acids. Germline V CDR1 and CDR2: SEHNR, FQNEAQ (reference sequence). Trimming at V came to 8 bases and at J to 5 bases, leaving 5 bases not matched to a gene.

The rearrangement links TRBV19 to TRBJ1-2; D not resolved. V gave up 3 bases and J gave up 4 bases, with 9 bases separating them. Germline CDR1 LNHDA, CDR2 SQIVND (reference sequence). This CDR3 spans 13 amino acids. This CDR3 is CASSIEGTYGYTF. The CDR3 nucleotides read TGTGCCAGTAGTATTGAGGGTACCTATGGCTACACCTTC.